The 5 T cell receptor beta chains given below trace back to one sample, sequenced in a study of blood T cell repertoires in COVID-19. This table comes from immunoSEQ multiplex PCR, and its TCRdb copy is limited to in-frame clones, with some not included. The table has about 300,000 clones, approximately 90% seen once. Material: peripheral blood. All receptors derive from a woman aged 25 to 39 with COVID-19, enrolled during active disease.

The CDR3 region is CASSADGGDRGYDEQYF. Here the CDR3 DNA reads TGTGCCAGCAGCGCGGACGGGGGGGACAGGGGTTACGACGAGCAGTACTTC. This chain links TRBV9 with TRBJ2-7, with 10 bases that match TRBD1. Unmatched junction bases numbered 14, after V lost 3 bases and J lost 5 bases. The germline gives CDR1 SGDLS, CDR2 YYNGEE. This CDR3 has 17 residues.

This chain uses TRBV7-6 with TRBJ1-2, with 12 bases identical to TRBD1. The V segment lost 6 bases and the J segment 5 bases; nucleotides outside the gene matches: 10. The CDR3 length is 16 residues. In germline, CDR1 is SGHVS, CDR2 FNYEAQ. This CDR3 is CASSPRDRGPGYGYTF. As DNA, the CDR3 is TGTGCCAGCAGTCCCCGGGACAGGGGGCCCGGTTATGGCTACACCTTC.

The chain recombines TRBV11-1 with TRBJ1-2; TRBD1 might be the D (6 bases). Trimming took 6 bases from V and 7 from J, leaving 15 bases between them. The CDR3 runs 13 residues. Germline V gene lookup returns CDR1 SGHAT and CDR2 FQDESV (reference sequence). As DNA, the CDR3 is TGTGCCAGCAGGCCTACAGGGTATGGTGGCTACACCTTC. As protein: CASRPTGYGGYTF.

The chain employs TRBV25-1 and TRBJ2-2; D is ambiguous. The V gene lost 2 bases and the J gene lost 5 bases, with 6 bases spanning the gap. Per germline, CDR1 MGHDK and CDR2 SYGVNS. The CDR3 has 13 residues. This chain's CDR3 is CASSEVLTGELFF. As DNA, the CDR3 is TGTGCCAGCAGTGAAGTCCTAACCGGGGAGCTGTTTTTT.

The chain carries TRBV19 and TRBJ1-5; D ambiguous. Germline CDR1 and CDR2: LNHDA and SQIVND (reference sequence). The V gene lost 7 bases and the J gene lost 5 bases, with 9 bases spanning the gap. The CDR3 extends over 12 amino acids. The CDR3 nucleotides read TGTGCCAGTACCAACCGGGATCAGCCCCAGCATTTT. Residues: CASTNRDQPQHF. The whole variable domain, filled in from reference TRBV19 and TRBJ1-5, reads DGGITQSPKYLFRKEGQNVTLSCEQNLNHDAMYWYRQDPGQGLRLIYYSQIVNDFQKGDIAEGYSVSREKKESFPLTVTSAQKNPTAFYLCASTNRDQPQHFGDGTRLSIL.